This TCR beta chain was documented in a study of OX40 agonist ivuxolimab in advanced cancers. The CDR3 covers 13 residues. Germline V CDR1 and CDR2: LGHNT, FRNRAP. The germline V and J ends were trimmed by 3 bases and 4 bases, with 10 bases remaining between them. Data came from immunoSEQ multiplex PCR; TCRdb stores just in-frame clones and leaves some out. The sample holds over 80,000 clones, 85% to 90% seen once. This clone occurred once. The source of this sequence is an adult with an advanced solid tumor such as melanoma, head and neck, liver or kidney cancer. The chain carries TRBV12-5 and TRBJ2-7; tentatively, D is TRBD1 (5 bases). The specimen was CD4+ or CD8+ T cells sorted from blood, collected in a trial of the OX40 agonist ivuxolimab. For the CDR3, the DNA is TGTGCTAGTGGTTTCTCAGGGCTGTACGAGCAGTACTTC. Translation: CASGFSGLYEQYF.